This entry describes one T cell receptor beta chain. J lost 5 bases, V lost 11 bases, and 4 bases had no gene match. From germline, CDR1 is MDHEN and CDR2 SYDVKM. This CDR3 is 14 amino acids long. The sample originates from a study of blood T cell repertoires in COVID-19. Study in general: Whether acute or convalescent, the COVID-19 samples came from the United States, Italy and Spain. T cells, B-cell-depleted T cells, or PBMCs provided the cDNA or gDNA that served as material.

Original methodology: Amplification of reference gene primers provided the estimated nucleated cell counts. TCRdb's copy holds only in-frame clones and misses some; the assay was immunoSEQ multiplex PCR. V, J and clone size derive from that table, while D and trimming were established from the DNA sequence. The sample shows 350,000 to 400,000 clones, almost 90% of them seen only once. The sequence came from a man in his late teens or twenties with active or convalescent COVID-19. The V call is TRBV28, the J call TRBJ2-2; TRBD2 matches 14 bases. The material sequenced was peripheral blood. In DNA, the CDR3 is TGTGCCTGTGGACTAGCGGGAGGAACCGGGGAGCTGTTTTTT. Translated: CACGLAGGTGELFF.